The clone carrying this T cell receptor beta chain was counted between two and nine times. Its cognate antigen is unknown. These data come from a study of T-cell memory formation after mild COVID-19. Looking at the study overall: Largely, the TCR clusters proved donor specific.

cDNA libraries for TCR alpha and TCR beta, carrying sample barcodes and UMIs, came from 5'RACE with constant-segment primers. TCRdb independently ran MiXCR on the 5' RACE reads; one entry per CDR3 protein. The sample records about 560,000 distinct CDR3 sequences, approximately 19% being singletons. Trimming took 4 bases from V and 3 from J; bases not matched to a gene: 8. Germline loops: CDR1 SEHNR, CDR2 FQNEAQ (reference sequence). This CDR3 comprises 16 residues. Study-wide results and caveats: The study detected some responding clones in pre-infection memory, suggesting cross-reactive memory joined. Contracting clones from day 15 to 85 showed balanced CD4/CD8; later expanders favored CD4+.

V gene TRBV7-9 combines with J gene TRBJ2-2, with TRBD1 identical over 7 bases. This receptor was identified in an adult woman who had mild COVID-19 (a few samples of this study predate the infection). Cell type and time point are not known. The sample comprised PBMCs or a T cell subset sorted from them (not recorded which). The CDR3 DNA follows: TGTGCCAGCAGCTCCGCGACAGGGTCGGACACCGGGGAGCTGTTTTTT. It specifies CASSSATGSDTGELFF.